Listed below are T cell receptor beta chains from one sample, sequenced in a study of T cell repertoires in cytomegalovirus infection. For these TCRs, the target antigens are not known. TCRdb re-derived calls from the reads in MiXCR, one entry per CDR3 protein. Here the sample spans roughly 500,000 distinct CDR3 sequences, approximately 40% being singletons. The sample here was cultured PBMCs, taken from culture after CMV antigen stimulation. Receptors originate from a human donor in good health (CMV status not recorded). Some clones in this sample may be carry-over from other donors' samples. CDR3s include the opening cysteine and the closing phenylalanine or tryptophan.

J | V | CDR3
TRBJ2-1 | TRBV7-2 | CASSKSGGENEQFF
TRBJ1-1 | TRBV7-4 | CASSNNRAGGTEAFF
TRBJ2-7 | TRBV7-9 | CASSLTTDRYEQYF
TRBJ2-3 | TRBV27 | CASSLRLNTDTQYF
TRBJ1-5 | TRBV7-9 | CASSLRDTDQPQHF
TRBJ1-4 | TRBV7-2 | CASSLRGPTNEKLFF
TRBJ2-2 | TRBV12-3/TRBV12-4 | CADRQGWTGELFF
TRBJ2-5 | TRBV7-2 | CASRQGWDETQYF
TRBJ2-4 | TRBV7-8 | CASSSRVLAKNIQYF
TRBJ1-1 | TRBV11-2 | CASSSVPTEAFF
TRBJ1-2 | TRBV7-2 | CASTMGIRPNYGYTF
TRBJ2-3 | TRBV7-2 | CASRVTPGTDTQYF
TRBJ2-7 | TRBV7-2 | CASSLFRGSYEQYF
TRBJ2-1 | TRBV7-2 | CASRRGGTRAYNEQFF
TRBJ1-2 | TRBV7-2 | CASSPGAFSTNYGYTF
TRBJ2-7 | TRBV7-2 | CASSLGRSGDPYEQYF
TRBJ2-3 | TRBV6-2/TRBV6-3 | CASRAREHTDTQYF
TRBJ2-3 | TRBV29-1 | CSANGNWRGPTDTQYF
TRBJ2-1 | TRBV7-6 | CASSLGVGPYNEQFF
TRBJ2-1 | TRBV7-2 | CASSLSGLAGFGQFF
TRBJ2-3 | TRBV7-2 | CASSLAGAVDTQYF
TRBJ2-5 | TRBV19 | CASRNRGSGGPEETQYF
TRBJ2-1 | TRBV6-2/TRBV6-3 | CASSPLYNEQFF
TRBJ2-7 | TRBV7-2 | CASSWQGKAYEQYF
TRBJ2-5 | TRBV5-6 | CASSLGPHQETQYF
TRBJ1-5 | TRBV6-6 | CASSAPFGGGQPQHF
TRBJ2-7 | TRBV12-3/TRBV12-4 | CASSGGQHDEQYF
TRBJ1-5 | TRBV6-6 | CASRRNPNQPQHF
TRBJ2-3 | TRBV15 | CATGGKEGLAGVGVSDLTDTQYF
TRBJ2-7 | TRBV20-1 | CSASRDGPYEQYF
TRBJ1-1 | TRBV7-8 | CASSQGGFSAFF
TRBJ2-3 | TRBV20-1 | CSAGLDSPTDTQYF
TRBJ2-2 | TRBV19 | CASSSLADTGELFF
TRBJ2-3 | TRBV15 | CATSRDGGLALYTQYF
TRBJ2-5 | TRBV6-2/TRBV6-3 | CASSPEFFAQETQYF
TRBJ2-3 | TRBV20-1 | CSGSISAGGGTDTQYF
TRBJ1-1 | TRBV6-1 | CASGKGPPRMNTEAFF
TRBJ2-7 | TRBV7-6 | CASSLVAGGLSEQYF
TRBJ1-2 | TRBV7-6 | CASSRRHEGNYGYTF
TRBJ1-2 | TRBV12-3/TRBV12-4 | CASSPVFADGGYTF
TRBJ2-7 | TRBV7-2 | CASSSGEYEQYF
TRBJ2-1 | TRBV7-2 | CASSLGRINEQFF
TRBJ1-2 | TRBV7-3 | CASSALYGTYGYTF
TRBJ2-6 | TRBV7-9 | CASSFTDTGANVLTF
TRBJ1-4 | TRBV4-1 | CASSQDAEKLFF
TRBJ2-5 | TRBV27 | CASSLSGIETQYF